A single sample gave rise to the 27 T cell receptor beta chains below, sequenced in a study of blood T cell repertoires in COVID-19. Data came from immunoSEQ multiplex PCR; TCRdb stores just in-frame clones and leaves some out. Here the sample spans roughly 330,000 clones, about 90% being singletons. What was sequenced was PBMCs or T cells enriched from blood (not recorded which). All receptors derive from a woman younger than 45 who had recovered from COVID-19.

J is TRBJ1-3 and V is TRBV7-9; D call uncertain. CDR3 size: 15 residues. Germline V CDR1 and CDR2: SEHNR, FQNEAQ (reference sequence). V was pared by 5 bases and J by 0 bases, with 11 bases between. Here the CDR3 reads CASSQDGYSGNTIYF. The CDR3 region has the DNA TGTGCCAGCAGCCAAGACGGGTACTCTGGAAACACCATATATTTT.

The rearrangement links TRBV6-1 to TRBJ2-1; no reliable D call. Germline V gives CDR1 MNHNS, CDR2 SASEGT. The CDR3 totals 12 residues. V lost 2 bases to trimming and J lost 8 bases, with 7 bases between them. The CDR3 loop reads CASSESLYEQFF. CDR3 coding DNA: TGTGCCAGCAGTGAATCTTTGTATGAGCAGTTCTTC.

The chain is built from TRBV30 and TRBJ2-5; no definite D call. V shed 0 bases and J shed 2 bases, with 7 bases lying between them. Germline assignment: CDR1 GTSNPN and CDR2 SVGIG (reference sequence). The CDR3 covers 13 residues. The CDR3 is CAWSVNLQETQYF. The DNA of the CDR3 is TGTGCCTGGAGTGTAAACTTACAAGAGACCCAGTACTTC.

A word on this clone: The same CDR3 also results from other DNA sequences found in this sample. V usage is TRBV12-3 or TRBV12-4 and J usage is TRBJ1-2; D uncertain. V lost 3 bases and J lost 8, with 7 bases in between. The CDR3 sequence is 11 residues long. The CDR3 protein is CASSFGGGYTF. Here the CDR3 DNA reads TGTGCCAGCAGTTTTGGTGGCGGCTACACCTTC.

CDR3 in DNA: TGTGCCAGCTCAGACGGTCCAGGGTTAAACTATGGCTACACCTTC. Amino acids: CASSDGPGLNYGYTF. The gene calls are TRBV6-5 and TRBJ1-2; TRBD1 might be the D (5 bases). This CDR3 has 15 residues. Trimming shortened V by 8 bases and J by 2 bases, and 18 bases separated the two germline ends. The germline gives CDR1 MNHEY, CDR2 SVGAGI.

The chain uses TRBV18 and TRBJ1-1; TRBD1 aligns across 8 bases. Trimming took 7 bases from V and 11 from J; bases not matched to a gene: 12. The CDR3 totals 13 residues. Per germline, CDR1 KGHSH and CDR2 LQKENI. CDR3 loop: CASLKGQGELAFF. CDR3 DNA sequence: TGTGCCAGCTTGAAAGGACAGGGCGAATTGGCTTTCTTT.

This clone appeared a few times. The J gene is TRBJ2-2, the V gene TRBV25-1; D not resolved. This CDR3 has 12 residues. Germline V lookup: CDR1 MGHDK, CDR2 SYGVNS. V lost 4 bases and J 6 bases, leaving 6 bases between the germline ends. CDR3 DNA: TGTGCCAGCAGTGCCCCGGCCGGGGAGCTGTTTTTT. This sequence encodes CASSAPAGELFF.

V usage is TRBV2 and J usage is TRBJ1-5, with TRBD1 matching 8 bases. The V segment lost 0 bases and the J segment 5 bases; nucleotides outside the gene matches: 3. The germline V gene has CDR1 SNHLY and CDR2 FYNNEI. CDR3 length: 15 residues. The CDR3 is CASSEASRGHQPQHF. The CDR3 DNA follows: TGTGCCAGCAGTGAAGCGAGCAGGGGGCATCAGCCCCAGCATTTT.

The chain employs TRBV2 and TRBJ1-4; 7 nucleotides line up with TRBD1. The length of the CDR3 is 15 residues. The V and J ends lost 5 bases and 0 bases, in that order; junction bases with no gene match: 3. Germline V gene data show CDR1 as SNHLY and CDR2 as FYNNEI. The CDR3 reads CASSPDRATNEKLFF. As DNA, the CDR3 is TGTGCCAGCAGTCCCGACAGGGCAACTAATGAAAAACTGTTTTTT.

The CDR3 here is CASSYSGGENEKLFF. CDR3 DNA sequence: TGTGCCAGCAGTTACTCTGGAGGGGAGAATGAAAAACTGTTTTTT. The chain joins TRBV6-6 to TRBJ1-4, with a tentative D call TRBD1 (5 bases). Trimming took 0 bases from V and 5 from J, leaving 10 bases between them. Germline V CDR1 and CDR2: MNHNY, SVGAGI (reference sequence). The CDR3 has 15 amino acids.

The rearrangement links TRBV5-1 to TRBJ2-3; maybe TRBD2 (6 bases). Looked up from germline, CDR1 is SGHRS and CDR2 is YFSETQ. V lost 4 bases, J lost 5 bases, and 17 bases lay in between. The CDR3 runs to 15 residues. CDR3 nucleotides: TGCGCCAGCAGCGAATCACCGGCTAGCGTAGATACGCAGTATTTT. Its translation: CASSESPASVDTQYF.

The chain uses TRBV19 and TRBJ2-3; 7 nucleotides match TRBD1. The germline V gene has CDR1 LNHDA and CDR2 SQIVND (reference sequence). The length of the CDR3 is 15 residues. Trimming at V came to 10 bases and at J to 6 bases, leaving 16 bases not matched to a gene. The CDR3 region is CATKSGTALGDTQYF. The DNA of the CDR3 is TGTGCCACCAAATCCGGGACAGCCTTGGGCGATACGCAGTATTTT.

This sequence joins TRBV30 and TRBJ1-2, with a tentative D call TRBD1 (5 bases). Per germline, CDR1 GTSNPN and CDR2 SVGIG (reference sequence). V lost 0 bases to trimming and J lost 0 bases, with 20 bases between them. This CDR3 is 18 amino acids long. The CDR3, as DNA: TGTGCCTGGAGTGTCATAGATGGCCGGGGGGTAGCTAACTATGGCTACACCTTC. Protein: CAWSVIDGRGVANYGYTF. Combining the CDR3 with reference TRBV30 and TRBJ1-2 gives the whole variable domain SQTIHQWPATLVQPVGSPLSLECTVEGTSNPNLYWYRQAAGRGLQLLFYSVGIGQISSEVPQNLSASRPQDRQFILSSKKLLLSDSGFYLCAWSVIDGRGVANYGYTFGSGTRLTVV.

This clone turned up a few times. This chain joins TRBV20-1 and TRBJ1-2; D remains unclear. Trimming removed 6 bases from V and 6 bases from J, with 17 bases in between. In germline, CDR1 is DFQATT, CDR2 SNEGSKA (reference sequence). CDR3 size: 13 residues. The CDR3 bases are TGCAGTGCCAGTAAGAGTGTGCGGGATGGCTACACCTTC. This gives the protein CSASKSVRDGYTF.

The CDR3 DNA follows: TGTGCCATCAGTGAGACTAGGGAAGAGACCCAGTACTTC. Its protein is CAISETREETQYF. The chain uses TRBV10-3 and TRBJ2-5; D is perhaps TRBD2 (5 bases). Per germline, CDR1 ENHRY and CDR2 SYGVKD. V was trimmed by 2 bases and J by 3 bases, leaving 7 bases between them. The CDR3 is 13 amino acids.

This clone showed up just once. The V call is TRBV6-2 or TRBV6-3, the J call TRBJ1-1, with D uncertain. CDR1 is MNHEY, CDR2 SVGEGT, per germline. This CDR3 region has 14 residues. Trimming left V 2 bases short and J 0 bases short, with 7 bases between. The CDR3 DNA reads TGTGCCAGCAGTTACCAGGAAATGAACACTGAAGCTTTCTTT. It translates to CASSYQEMNTEAFF.

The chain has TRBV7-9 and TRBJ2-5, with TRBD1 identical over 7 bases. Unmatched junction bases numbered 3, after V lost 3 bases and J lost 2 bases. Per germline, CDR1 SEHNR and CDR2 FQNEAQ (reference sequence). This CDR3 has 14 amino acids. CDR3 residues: CASSLVQGQETQYF. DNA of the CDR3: TGTGCCAGCAGCTTGGTACAGGGGCAAGAGACCCAGTACTTC.

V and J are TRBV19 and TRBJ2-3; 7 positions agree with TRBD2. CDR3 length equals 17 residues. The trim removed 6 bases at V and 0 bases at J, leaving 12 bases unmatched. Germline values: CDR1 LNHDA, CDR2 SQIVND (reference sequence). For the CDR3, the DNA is TGTGCCAGTAGGCGGGGTGGCGGGGGACTAAGCACAGATACGCAGTATTTT. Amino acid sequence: CASRRGGGGLSTDTQYF.

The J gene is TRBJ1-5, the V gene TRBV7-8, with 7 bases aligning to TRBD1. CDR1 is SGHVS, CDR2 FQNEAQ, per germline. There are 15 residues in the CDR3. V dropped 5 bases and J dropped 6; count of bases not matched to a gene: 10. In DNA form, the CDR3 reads TGTGCCAGCAGCACCGGGAGGGGGCAGGGTCAGCCCCAGCATTTT. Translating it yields CASSTGRGQGQPQHF. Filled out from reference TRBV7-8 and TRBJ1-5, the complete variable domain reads GAGVSQSPRYKVAKRGQDVALRCDPISGHVSLFWYQQALGQGPEFLTYFQNEAQLDKSGLPSDRFFAERPEGSVSTLKIQRTQQEDSAVYLCASSTGRGQGQPQHFGDGTRLSIL.

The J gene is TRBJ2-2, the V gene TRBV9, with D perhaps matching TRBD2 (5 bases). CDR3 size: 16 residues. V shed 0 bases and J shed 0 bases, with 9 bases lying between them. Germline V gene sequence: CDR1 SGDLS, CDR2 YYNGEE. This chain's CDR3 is CASSVGRAANTGELFF. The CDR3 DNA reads TGTGCCAGCAGCGTAGGGCGGGCCGCGAACACCGGGGAGCTGTTTTTT.

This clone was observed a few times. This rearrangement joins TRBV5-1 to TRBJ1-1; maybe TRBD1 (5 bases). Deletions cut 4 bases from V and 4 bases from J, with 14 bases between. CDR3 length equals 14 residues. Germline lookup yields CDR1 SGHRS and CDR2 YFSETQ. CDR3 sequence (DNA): TGCGCCAGCAGCATCGACCCCGGGGGCACTGAAGCTTTCTTT. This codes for CASSIDPGGTEAFF.

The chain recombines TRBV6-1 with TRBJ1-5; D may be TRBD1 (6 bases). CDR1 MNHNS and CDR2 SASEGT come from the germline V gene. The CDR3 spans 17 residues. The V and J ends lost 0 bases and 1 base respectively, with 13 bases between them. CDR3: CASSEAGGLGSNQPQHF. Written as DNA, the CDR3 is TGTGCCAGCAGTGAAGCAGGGGGTTTAGGGAGCAATCAGCCCCAGCATTTT.

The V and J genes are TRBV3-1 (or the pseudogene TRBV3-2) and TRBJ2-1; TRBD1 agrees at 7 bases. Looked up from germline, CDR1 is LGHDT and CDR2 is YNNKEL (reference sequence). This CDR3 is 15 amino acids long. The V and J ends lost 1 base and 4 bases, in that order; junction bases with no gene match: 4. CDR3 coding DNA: TGTGCCAGCAGCCAAGGCCCAGGGGGATACAATGAGCAGTTCTTC. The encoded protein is CASSQGPGGYNEQFF.

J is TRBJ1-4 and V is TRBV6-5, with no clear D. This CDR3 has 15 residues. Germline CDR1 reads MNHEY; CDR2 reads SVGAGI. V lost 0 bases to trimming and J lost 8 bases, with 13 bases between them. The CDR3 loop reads CASSYSITPGEKLFF. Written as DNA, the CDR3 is TGTGCCAGCAGTTACTCGATTACTCCCGGGGAAAAACTGTTTTTT.

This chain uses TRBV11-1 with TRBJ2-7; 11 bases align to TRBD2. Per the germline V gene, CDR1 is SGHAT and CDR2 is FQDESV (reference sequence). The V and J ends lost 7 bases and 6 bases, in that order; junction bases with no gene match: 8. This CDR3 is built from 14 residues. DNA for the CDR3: TGTGCCAGCACCGGTTCACTAGCGGGGGCCGAGCAGTACTTC. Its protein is CASTGSLAGAEQYF.

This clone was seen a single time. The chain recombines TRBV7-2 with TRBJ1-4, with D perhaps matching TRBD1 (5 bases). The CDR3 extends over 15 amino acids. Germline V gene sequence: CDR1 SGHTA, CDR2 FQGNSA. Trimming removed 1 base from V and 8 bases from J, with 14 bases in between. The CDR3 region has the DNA TGTGCCAGCAGCTTAGTGGGGCAGGGTCGCGAAAAACTGTTTTTT. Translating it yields CASSLVGQGREKLFF.

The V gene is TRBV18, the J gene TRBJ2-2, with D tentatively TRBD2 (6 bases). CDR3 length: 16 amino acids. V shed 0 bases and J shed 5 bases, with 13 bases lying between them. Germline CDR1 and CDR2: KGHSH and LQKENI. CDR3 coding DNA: TGTGCCAGCTCACCACCCGGAACCCGGGGGACCGGGGAGCTGTTTTTT. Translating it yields CASSPPGTRGTGELFF.